This T cell receptor (beta chain) was recorded in a study of T cell responses to AZD1222 COVID-19 vaccine. For the study at large: Pooled samples include second doses given at about 4 or 12 weeks.

The method was immunoSEQ multiplex PCR; TCRdb's version includes in-frame clones alone and lacks a portion of them. This table has about 130,000 clones, about 93% appearing once. J gave up 5 bases and V 2 bases, and 8 bases lay outside the gene matches. Germline CDR1 reads SGHAT; CDR2 reads FQNNGV. The CDR3 is 15 amino acids. This sequence was found in an adult in good health. The gene calls are TRBV11-2 and TRBJ1-2, with 7 bases matching TRBD1. Here the sequenced sample was peripheral blood, taken on day 0 of AZD1222 vaccination. As DNA, the CDR3 is TGTGCCAGCAGCTTAATAAGCGGGACAGCTTATGGCTACACCTTC. It codes for CASSLISGTAYGYTF.